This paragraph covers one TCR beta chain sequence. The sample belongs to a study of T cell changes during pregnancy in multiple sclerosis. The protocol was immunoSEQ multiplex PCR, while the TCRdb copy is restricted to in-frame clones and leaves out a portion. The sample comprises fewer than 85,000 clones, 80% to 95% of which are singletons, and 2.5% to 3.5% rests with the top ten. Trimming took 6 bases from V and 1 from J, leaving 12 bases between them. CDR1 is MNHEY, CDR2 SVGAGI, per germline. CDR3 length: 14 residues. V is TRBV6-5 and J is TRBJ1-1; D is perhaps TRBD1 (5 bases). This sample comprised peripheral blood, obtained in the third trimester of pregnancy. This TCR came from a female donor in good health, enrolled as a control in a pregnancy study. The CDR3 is CASSPDRWNTEAFF. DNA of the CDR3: TGTGCCAGCAGCCCTGACAGATGGAACACTGAAGCTTTCTTT.